This TCR beta chain was captured by sequencing in a study of shared clonotypes between healthy human individuals. Turning to the study itself: CD8 memory received one plate per donor, CD8 naive two, CD4 memory three and CD4 naive three. General study points: Non-shared clonotypes displayed generation probabilities falling below those of clonotypes present in all four donors. Clonotype sharing among donors was thought likely to change with sequencing depth.

To note about this clone: What it recognizes is unknown.

In germline, CDR1 is MDHEN, CDR2 SYDVKM. There are 14 residues in the CDR3. V was pared by 2 bases and J by 7 bases, with 12 bases between. Replicate PCRs for sorted subsets used 200 ng DNA; this equaled about 30,000 T cell genomes. Method: immunoSEQ multiplex PCR; TCRdb's copy keeps in-frame clones and lacks some. The sample shows around 1.6 million clones, about 98% of them seen only once. The sequence came from a man younger than 45 in good health. Sequencing was done on a sample of naive CD4+ T cells sorted from blood. Regarding subset: CD45RA+ positively selected. The chain employs TRBV28 and TRBJ2-1, with no clear D. CDR3 sequence (DNA): TGTGCCAGCAGTTTACTACTCCCAAGGAATGAGCAGTTCTTC. Protein: CASSLLLPRNEQFF.